These T cell receptor beta chains were read from a single sample in a study of OX40 agonist ivuxolimab in advanced cancers. Here immunoSEQ multiplex PCR was the method, and the copy in TCRdb shows in-frame clones only, minus some. The data hold over 65,000 clones, with 86% observed a single time. The input for sequencing was CD4+ or CD8+ T cells sorted from blood, taken in a trial of the OX40 agonist ivuxolimab. Source of these receptors: an adult with an advanced solid tumor such as melanoma, head and neck, liver or kidney cancer. Each CDR3 is given with its conserved first and last residue. The order of the fields is D gene, clone size, J gene, V gene, CDR3 DNA, CDR3 protein. The D gene is left open where the match is weak. The size field is filled for only some rows; it gives once, few, many or a size class.

. few TRBJ2-3 TRBV5-8 TGTGCCAGCAGCTTTAGGAGTCGGGGAGATACGCAGTATTTT CASSFRSRGDTQYF
. . TRBJ2-5 TRBV2 TGTGCCAGCACCCAAAACCTAATCGAGACCCAGTACTTC CASTQNLIETQYF
. . TRBJ2-3 TRBV6-5 TGTGCCAGTACCGGGCCAGTGGGGGATACGCAGTATTTT CASTGPVGDTQYF
TRBD1 once TRBJ1-4 TRBV6-6 TGTGCCAGCAGTTACCAACAGGGGCAAGCTAATGAAAAACTGTTTTTT CASSYQQGQANEKLFF
. . TRBJ2-1 TRBV14 TGTGCCAGCAGCCTTTTGCCGGGACTGGTCCTCAATGAGCAGTTCTTC CASSLLPGLVLNEQFF
TRBD2 . TRBJ2-3 TRBV5-1 TGCGCCAGCAGCTTGGATCTAGCGGAGGCAGCGTATTTT CASSLDLAEAAYF
TRBD1 . TRBJ2-2 TRBV7-9 TGTGCCAGCAGCATATTAACCGGGACAGGGAACACCGGGGAGCTGTTTTTT CASSILTGTGNTGELFF
. . TRBJ1-1 TRBV10-3 TGTGCCATCAGTGAGCTGGGGAACACTGAAGCTTTCTTT CAISELGNTEAFF
. . TRBJ1-1 TRBV7-2 TGTGCCAGCAGCTTTGGACAGATTGGGAACACTGAAGCTTTCTTT CASSFGQIGNTEAFF
. . TRBJ1-5 TRBV6-1 TGTGCCAGCAGTGAATTAAGGGCAGCGTATAGCAATCAGCCCCAGCATTTT CASSELRAAYSNQPQHF
TRBD2 . TRBJ2-3 TRBV19 TGTGCCAGTAGTACGAGCGGGAGTACCATAGATACGCAGTATTTT CASSTSGSTIDTQYF
. . TRBJ2-5 TRBV5-5 TGTGCCAGCAGCTTGCCCCGTTGGGAGACCCAGTACTTC CASSLPRWETQYF
. . TRBJ1-1 TRBV6-5 TGTGCCAGCAGTTATATGACAGGGAACACTGAAGCTTTCTTT CASSYMTGNTEAFF
. . TRBJ2-2 TRBV28 TGTGCCAGCAGTTTAGTCGCCAGGGGGAACACCGGGGAGCTGTTTTTT CASSLVARGNTGELFF